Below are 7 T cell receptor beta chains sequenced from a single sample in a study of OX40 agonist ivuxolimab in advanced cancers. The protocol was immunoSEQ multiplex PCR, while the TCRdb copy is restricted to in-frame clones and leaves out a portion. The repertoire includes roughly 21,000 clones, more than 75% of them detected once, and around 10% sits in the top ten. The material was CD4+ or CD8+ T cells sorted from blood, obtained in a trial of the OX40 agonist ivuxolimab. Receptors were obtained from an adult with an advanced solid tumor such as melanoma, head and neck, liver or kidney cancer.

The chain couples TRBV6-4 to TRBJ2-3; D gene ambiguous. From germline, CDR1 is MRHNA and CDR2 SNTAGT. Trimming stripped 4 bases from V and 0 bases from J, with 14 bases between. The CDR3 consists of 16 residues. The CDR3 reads CASSVAPVASTDTQYF. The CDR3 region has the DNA TGTGCCAGCAGTGTTGCGCCTGTCGCTAGCACAGATACGCAGTATTTT.

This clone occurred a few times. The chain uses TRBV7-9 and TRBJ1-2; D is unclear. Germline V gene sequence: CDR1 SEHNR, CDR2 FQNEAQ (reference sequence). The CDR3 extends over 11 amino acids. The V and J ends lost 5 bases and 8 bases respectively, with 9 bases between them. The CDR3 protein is CASSRTRGYTF. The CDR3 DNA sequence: TGTGCCAGCAGCCGAACGAGGGGCTACACCTTC.

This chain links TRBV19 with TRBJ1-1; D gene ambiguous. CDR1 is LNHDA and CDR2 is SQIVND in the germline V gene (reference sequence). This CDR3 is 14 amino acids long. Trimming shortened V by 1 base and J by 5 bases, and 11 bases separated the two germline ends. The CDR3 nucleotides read TGTGCCAGTAGTATAGCCAGGACTGGGACTGAAGCTTTCTTT. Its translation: CASSIARTGTEAFF.

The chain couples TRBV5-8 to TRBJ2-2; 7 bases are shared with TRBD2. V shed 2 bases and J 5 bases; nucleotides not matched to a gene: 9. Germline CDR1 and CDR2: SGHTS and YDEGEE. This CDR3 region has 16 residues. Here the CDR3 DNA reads TGTGCCAGCAGCTTTGTCGGCGGGACTAATACCGGGGAGCTGTTTTTT. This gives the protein CASSFVGGTNTGELFF. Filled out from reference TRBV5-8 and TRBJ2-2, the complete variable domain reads EAGVTQSPTHLIKTRGQQATLRCSPISGHTSVYWYQQALGLGLQFLLWYDEGEERNRGNFPPRFSGRQFPNYSSELNVNALELEDSALYLCASSFVGGTNTGELFFGEGSRLTVL.

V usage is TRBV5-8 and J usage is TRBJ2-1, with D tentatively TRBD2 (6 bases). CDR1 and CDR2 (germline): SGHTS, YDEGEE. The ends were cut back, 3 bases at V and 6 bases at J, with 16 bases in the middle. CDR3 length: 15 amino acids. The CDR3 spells CASSSGTLGGNEQFF. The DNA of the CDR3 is TGTGCCAGCAGCTCCGGGACTTTGGGAGGCAATGAGCAGTTCTTC.

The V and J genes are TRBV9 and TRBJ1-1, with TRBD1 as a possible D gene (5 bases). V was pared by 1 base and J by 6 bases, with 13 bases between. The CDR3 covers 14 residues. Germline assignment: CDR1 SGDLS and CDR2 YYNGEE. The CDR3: CASSVWSGSPEAFF. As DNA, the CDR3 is TGTGCCAGCAGCGTATGGTCAGGGTCCCCTGAAGCTTTCTTT.

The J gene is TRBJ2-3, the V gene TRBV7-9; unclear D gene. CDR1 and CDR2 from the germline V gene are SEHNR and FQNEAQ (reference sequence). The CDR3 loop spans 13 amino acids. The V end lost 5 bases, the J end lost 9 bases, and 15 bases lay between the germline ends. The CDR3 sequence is CASSPDSVATQYF. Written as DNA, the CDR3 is TGTGCCAGCAGCCCAGACTCGGTAGCCACGCAGTATTTT.